Listed below are T cell receptor beta chains from one sample, sequenced in a study of T cell changes during pregnancy in multiple sclerosis. Sequenced by immunoSEQ multiplex PCR; TCRdb stores in-frame clones only, minus some. The sample contains about 58,000 clones, about 90% of which appear only once. The specimen was CD4+ T cells from peripheral blood mononuclear cells, collected after pregnancy. All receptors come from a female donor in good health, enrolled as a control in a pregnancy study. The CDR3 runs from the conserved cysteine through the conserved F or W. D genes are given only for firm matches. Clone size is stated in some rows and not others, as once, few, many or a class when expanded.

d_gene	abundance	j_gene	v_gene	CDR3aa	CDR3nt
TRBD1	.	TRBJ2-7	TRBV6-6	CASRTGDRGLKALF	TGTGCCAGCAGAACGGGGGACAGGGGGCTTAAGGCTCTCTTC
.	.	TRBJ1-4	TRBV4-3	CASSQDQGRKLFF	TGCGCCAGCAGCCAAGATCAGGGCCGAAAACTGTTTTTT
TRBD1	.	TRBJ2-5	TRBV19	CASSKRAGTANQETQYF	TGTGCCAGTAGCAAAAGGGCCGGGACAGCTAATCAAGAGACCCAGTACTTC
.	.	TRBJ1-1	TRBV5-6	CASNRDNTEAFF	TGTGCCAGCAACAGGGACAACACTGAAGCTTTCTTT
TRBD1	.	TRBJ1-2	TRBV6-1	CASSLMDRDGYGYTF	TGTGCCAGCAGCCTCATGGACAGGGACGGCTATGGCTACACCTTC
.	.	TRBJ2-7	TRBV21-1	CASSMRQGAREQYF	TGTGCCAGCAGCATGCGACAGGGGGCTAGGGAGCAGTACTTC
.	.	TRBJ1-5	TRBV6-6	CASSSTPYSNQPQHF	TGTGCCAGCAGTTCGACACCTTATAGCAATCAGCCCCAGCATTTT
TRBD1	.	TRBJ2-7	TRBV7-2	CASSFLQGGSYEQYF	TGTGCCAGCAGCTTTTTACAGGGGGGCTCCTACGAGCAGTACTTC
.	.	TRBJ1-1	TRBV6-5	CASSSPGTGAFF	TGTGCCAGCAGTTCGCCCGGGACTGGGGCTTTCTTT
.	.	TRBJ2-2	TRBV9	CASSVVSGIGELFF	TGTGCCAGCAGCGTAGTGTCAGGGATCGGGGAGCTGTTTTTT
.	.	TRBJ2-2	TRBV7-2	CASSGGTVLYTGELFF	TGTGCCAGCAGCGGGGGGACGGTACTTTACACCGGGGAGCTGTTTTTT
.	.	TRBJ1-2	TRBV6-1	CASSEEGRTAGSF	TGTGCCAGCAGTGAAGAAGGGAGGACGGCCGGTAGCTTC
.	once	TRBJ1-1	TRBV15	CATSRDLATSTEAFF	TGTGCCACCAGCAGAGATTTAGCCACCAGCACTGAAGCTTTCTTT
TRBD1	.	TRBJ2-5	TRBV5-6	CASSYKGQQETQYF	TGTGCCAGCAGCTATAAGGGACAGCAAGAGACCCAGTACTTC
.	few	TRBJ1-1	TRBV30	CAWRSGREAFF	TGTGCCTGGAGGTCAGGGCGTGAAGCTTTCTTT
TRBD1	.	TRBJ2-7	TRBV18	CASSPTGGHEQYF	TGTGCCAGCTCACCAACAGGGGGACACGAGCAGTACTTC
TRBD2	once	TRBJ2-1	TRBV7-7	CASSLGVGLAGNPKNEQFF	TGTGCTAGCAGCTTAGGCGTGGGACTAGCGGGGAATCCGAAGAATGAGCAGTTCTTC
.	.	TRBJ1-1	TRBV9	CASSVDSVTDEAFF	TGTGCCAGCAGCGTAGACTCGGTAACAGATGAAGCTTTCTTT
TRBD2	.	TRBJ2-4	TRBV29-1	CSVDDGGADIQYF	TGCAGCGTTGATGACGGGGGGGCCGACATTCAGTACTTC
.	.	TRBJ2-1	TRBV15	CATSIGRVMNNEQFF	TGTGCCACCAGCATTGGCAGGGTAATGAACAATGAGCAGTTCTTC
TRBD1	few	TRBJ1-2	TRBV19	CASSTTTGQGGGYTF	TGTGCCAGTAGTACTACCACGGGACAGGGCGGTGGCTACACCTTC
TRBD1	.	TRBJ2-2	TRBV5-1	CASSLEGTANTGELFF	TGCGCCAGCAGCTTGGAAGGGACAGCGAACACCGGGGAGCTGTTTTTT
TRBD1	once	TRBJ1-5	TRBV19	CASSDRGSRNQPQHF	TGTGCCAGTAGTGACAGGGGAAGTCGCAATCAGCCCCAGCATTTT
TRBD1	.	TRBJ1-2	TRBV6-6	CASSYLGGSYGYTF	TGTGCCAGCAGTTACTTAGGGGGCAGCTATGGCTACACCTTC
TRBD2	.	TRBJ2-1	TRBV5-6	CASSFFKGTRDNEQFF	TGTGCCAGCAGCTTTTTTAAGGGGACTAGGGACAATGAGCAGTTCTTC
.	.	TRBJ1-1	TRBV7-2	CASSLSGFEAFF	TGTGCCAGCAGCTTATCTGGCTTTGAAGCTTTCTTT
TRBD1	.	TRBJ1-2	TRBV19	CASTPDRGIYGYTF	TGTGCCAGTACCCCGGACAGGGGGATCTATGGCTACACCTTC
TRBD1	once	TRBJ1-6	TRBV5-1	CASSLNAGQGNSPLHF	TGCGCCAGCAGCTTAAACGCAGGACAGGGGAATTCACCCCTCCACTTT
.	.	TRBJ1-2	TRBV4-1	CASSQESAGRVGGYTF	TGCGCCAGCAGCCAAGAGTCGGCAGGGAGGGTCGGCGGCTACACCTTC
TRBD1	.	TRBJ1-1	TRBV4-3	CASSQLPGGNTEAFF	TGCGCCAGCAGCCAACTCCCAGGGGGGAACACTGAAGCTTTCTTT
.	.	TRBJ1-1	TRBV6-6	CASRRGVAFF	TGTGCCAGCAGGAGAGGTGTGGCTTTCTTT
.	.	TRBJ1-1	TRBV6-5	CASSRTGTTEAFF	TGTGCCAGCAGTCGTACGGGGACAACCGAAGCTTTCTTT
TRBD2	.	TRBJ2-1	TRBV4-3	CASSQVSGGEQFF	TGCGCCAGCAGCCAAGTGAGCGGGGGTGAGCAGTTCTTC
TRBD1	.	TRBJ1-3	TRBV11-1	CASSPTRTGTAGNTIYF	TGTGCCAGCAGCCCTACCCGGACAGGGACGGCTGGAAACACCATATATTTT
TRBD1	.	TRBJ1-2	TRBV7-2	CASSLFGTEANYGYTF	TGTGCCAGCAGCTTATTCGGGACAGAAGCTAACTATGGCTACACCTTC
.	.	TRBJ1-2	TRBV7-2	CASTLGVLTMGYTF	TGTGCCAGCACCTTAGGGGTTCTAACTATGGGCTACACCTTC
TRBD1	.	TRBJ1-6	TRBV5-1	CASSFARGTGDSPLHF	TGCGCCAGCAGCTTCGCTCGGGGGACAGGGGATTCACCCCTCCACTTT
.	.	TRBJ1-1	TRBV30	CAWNRAGEAFF	TGTGCCTGGAATCGCGCGGGGGAAGCTTTCTTT
.	.	TRBJ1-1	TRBV2	CASSSDRVKAFF	TGTGCCAGCAGTTCCGATCGGGTCAAAGCTTTCTTT
TRBD2	.	TRBJ2-1	TRBV7-2	CASSTSGGGYNEQFF	TGTGCCAGCAGCACTAGCGGGGGGGGCTACAATGAGCAGTTCTTC
TRBD1	.	TRBJ2-7	TRBV2	CAGRQGSYEQYF	TGTGCCGGCCGACAGGGCTCCTACGAGCAGTACTTC
.	.	TRBJ2-2	TRBV18	CASSPSGEWTGELFF	TGTGCCAGCTCACCATCGGGGGAATGGACCGGGGAGCTGTTTTTT
TRBD1	.	TRBJ2-2	TRBV4-3	CASSPNRGPHTGELFF	TGCGCCAGCAGCCCGAACAGGGGGCCTCACACCGGGGAGCTGTTTTTT
.	.	TRBJ2-7	TRBV7-9	CASSLGVQSYEQYF	TGTGCCAGCAGCTTAGGGGTACAGTCCTACGAGCAGTACTTC
.	.	TRBJ2-3	TRBV10-3	CAISLIQLGRTDTQYF	TGTGCCATCAGTCTAATCCAACTGGGGCGCACAGATACGCAGTATTTT
.	.	TRBJ2-5	TRBV9	CASSVFINSQETQYF	TGTGCCAGCAGCGTCTTTATAAACAGTCAAGAGACCCAGTACTTC
.	.	TRBJ1-2	TRBV14	CASSQDLGGLLYGYTF	TGTGCCAGCAGCCAAGATTTGGGCGGACTTTTATATGGCTACACCTTC
.	.	TRBJ1-1	TRBV7-2	CASSPSGRDEAFF	TGTGCCAGCAGCCCCAGTGGGAGAGATGAAGCTTTCTTT
TRBD1	.	TRBJ2-7	TRBV5-1	CASSWGQGASLEQYF	TGCGCCAGCAGCTGGGGACAGGGGGCATCCCTCGAGCAGTACTTC
TRBD2	.	TRBJ2-2	TRBV7-3	CASSLAGGPSGELFF	TGTGCCAGCAGCTTAGCGGGGGGGCCTTCCGGGGAGCTGTTTTTT